This T cell receptor (beta chain) comes out of a study of blood T cell repertoires in COVID-19. Produced via immunoSEQ multiplex PCR; TCRdb's table is partial and in-frame only. The sample contains approximately 300,000 clones, about four fifths of which appear only once. The CDR3 is made up of 13 amino acids. Germline loops: CDR1 LNHDA, CDR2 SQIVND (reference sequence). With respect to this clone: This sequence may be a read error, since a much larger clone differs from it by one base.

What was sequenced was peripheral blood. This TCR was recovered from a person aged 70 to 85 with COVID-19, enrolled during active disease. V gene TRBV19 combines with J gene TRBJ1-5; the match to TRBD1 covers 9 bases. The CDR3 sequence: CPSGTGKNQPQHF. The CDR3, as DNA: TGTCCCAGCGGGACAGGGAAAAATCAGCCCCAGCATTTT.